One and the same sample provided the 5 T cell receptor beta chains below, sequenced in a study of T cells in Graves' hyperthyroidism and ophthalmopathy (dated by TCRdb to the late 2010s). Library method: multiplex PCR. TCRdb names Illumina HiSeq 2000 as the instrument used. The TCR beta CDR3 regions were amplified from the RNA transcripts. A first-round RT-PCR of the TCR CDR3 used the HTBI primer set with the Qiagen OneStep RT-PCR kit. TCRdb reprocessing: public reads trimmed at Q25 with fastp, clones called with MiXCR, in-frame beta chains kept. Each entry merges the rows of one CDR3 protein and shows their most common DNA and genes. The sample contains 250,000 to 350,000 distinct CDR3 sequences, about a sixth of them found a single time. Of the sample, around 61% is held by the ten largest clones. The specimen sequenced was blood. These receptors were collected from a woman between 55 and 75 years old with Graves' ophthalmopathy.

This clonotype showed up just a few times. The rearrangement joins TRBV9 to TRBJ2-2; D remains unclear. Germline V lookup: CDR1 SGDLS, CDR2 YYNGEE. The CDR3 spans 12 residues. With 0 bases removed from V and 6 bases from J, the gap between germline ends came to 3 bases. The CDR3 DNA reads TGTGCCAGCAGCGTAGCCGCCGGGGAGCTGTTTTTT. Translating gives CASSVAAGELFF. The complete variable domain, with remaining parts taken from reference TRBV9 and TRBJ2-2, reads DSGVTQTPKHLITATGQRVTLRCSPRSGDLSVYWYQQSLDQGLQFLIQYYNGEERAKGNILERFSAQQFPDLHSELNLSSLELGDSALYFCASSVAAGELFFGEGSRLTVL.

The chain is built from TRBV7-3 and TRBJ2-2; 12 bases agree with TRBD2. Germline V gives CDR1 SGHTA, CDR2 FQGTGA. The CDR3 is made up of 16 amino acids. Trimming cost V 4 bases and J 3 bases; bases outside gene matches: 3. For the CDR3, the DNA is TGTGCCAGCAGCTCGGGGACTAGCGGGTACACCGGGGAGCTGTTTTTT. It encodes CASSSGTSGYTGELFF.

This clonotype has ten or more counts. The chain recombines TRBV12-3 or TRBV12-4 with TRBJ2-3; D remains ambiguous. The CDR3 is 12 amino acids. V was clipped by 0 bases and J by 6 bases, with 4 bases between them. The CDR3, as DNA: TGTGCCAGCAGTTTAGCGGGGGATACGCAGTATTTT. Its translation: CASSLAGDTQYF.

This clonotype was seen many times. The CDR3 reads CSASFGQDRNSPLHF. The DNA of the CDR3 is TGCAGTGCTAGCTTCGGGCAGGATCGAAATTCACCCCTCCACTTT. The chain uses TRBV20-1 and TRBJ1-6; D not resolved. This CDR3 spans 15 amino acids. CDR1 DFQATT and CDR2 SNEGSKA come from the germline V gene (reference sequence). Trimming took off 3 bases at V and 7 bases at J, with 16 bases between the two ends.

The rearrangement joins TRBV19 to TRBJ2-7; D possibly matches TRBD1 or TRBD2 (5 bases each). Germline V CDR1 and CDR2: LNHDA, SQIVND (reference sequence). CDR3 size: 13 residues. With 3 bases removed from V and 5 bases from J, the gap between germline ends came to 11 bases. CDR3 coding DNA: TGTGCCAGTAGTATTTGGGGGACCGACGAGCAGTACTTC. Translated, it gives CASSIWGTDEQYF.